This T cell receptor beta chain was retrieved from a study of blood T cell repertoires in COVID-19 (dated by TCRdb to 2020 to 2022). Regarding the study in general: The collaborator samples originated in the United States, Italy and Spain and spanned the acute and convalescent phases of COVID-19. The material from the prospective study consisted of cDNA or gDNA derived from T cells, B-cell-depleted T cells, or PBMCs. Subjects who had been exposed to COVID-19, were actively infected with it, or had recovered from it provided the deeply sampled blood TCRbeta repertoires that made up the dataset. The repertoires were released in a freely available public database meant as a resource for research on the immune response to SARS-CoV-2. Samples came from the ongoing ImmuneRACE study (first 160 participants) plus 1,254 subjects from 6 global collaborators. Sample metadata almost always included a de-identified subject ID, COVID-19 status, age in years and sex. Where available, HLA class I and class II types were obtained from metadata supplied by the sample provider rather than from assay-based typing. What the research found in general, with its limitations: The amount of clinical and demographic metadata varied by source and participant and was provided uncurated.

The collaborating institutions used their own protocols to collect whole blood in K2EDTA tubes. Collaborator samples were shipped for TCRbeta analysis as frozen whole blood, isolated PBMCs, or DNA extracted from either sample type. With respect to this clone: Its antigen is unknown. It has no much larger one-base neighbor in the sample; base qualities were not kept.

TCRbeta CDR3 regions were amplified from genomic DNA using the immunoSEQ Assay, a bias-controlled multiplex PCR. In the authors' own workflow: The number of nucleated cells in each sample was estimated by amplification of reference gene primers within the assay. Sequence reads were collapsed and filtered to measure the absolute abundance of every unique TCRbeta CDR3 rearrangement. For each sample, productive Simpson clonality was calculated as the square root of Simpson's diversity index across productive rearrangements. The table comes from immuneACCESS by way of TCRdb, which keeps in-frame sequences with V and J called. Part of the clones is missing from these tables; in studies checked, under half for an unresolved V gene and the rest for unknown reasons. V and J calls and clone size follow that table, whereas D and trimming were derived from the DNA. This sample lists approximately 52,000 clones; nearly 90% were detected once. The ten largest make up nearly 5% of the sample.

CDR1 SEHNR and CDR2 FQNEAQ were looked up in the germline V gene (reference sequence). At the junction V is shortened by 2 bases and J by 8 bases; bases outside the gene matches: 6. The CDR3, from cysteine to phenylalanine, totals 16 residues. Only the CDR3 DNA is retained, 48 bases long and in frame from the first base. Material: peripheral blood. The source of this sequence is a man aged 55 to 70 with active COVID-19. The rearranged segments are TRBV7-9 and TRBJ2-1, with 13 bases matching TRBD2. The CDR3 reads as follows: CASSLRTSGREDEQFF. DNA sequence: TGTGCCAGCAGCTTAAGGACTAGCGGGAGAGAGGATGAGCAGTTCTTC.